Below, 9 T cell receptor beta chains from the same sample are listed, as sequenced in a study of blood T cell repertoires in COVID-19. Sequenced by immunoSEQ multiplex PCR; TCRdb stores in-frame clones only, minus some. Altogether 85,000 to 130,000 clones are present, around four fifths being singletons, with the ten largest covering more than 20%. The sample consisted of peripheral blood. All receptors derive from a man in his sixties with acute or convalescent COVID-19.

The J gene is TRBJ1-2, the V gene TRBV18; 10 bases agree with TRBD1. The J segment lost 0 bases and the V segment lost 3 bases, leaving 7 bases of the junction unmatched. This CDR3 comprises 17 residues. The germline gives CDR1 KGHSH, CDR2 LQKENI. The CDR3 DNA follows: TGTGCCAGCTCACCCCGGGACAGGGGCTCCTCTAACTATGGCTACACCTTC. It codes for CASSPRDRGSSNYGYTF.

This clone was counted between two and nine times. The CDR3 loop is CASSSRVPNQPQHF. The CDR3 region has the DNA TGTGCCAGCAGCTCCAGGGTTCCCAATCAGCCCCAGCATTTT. The V gene is TRBV28, the J gene TRBJ1-5, with D maybe TRBD1 (5 bases). The V gene's germline CDR1 is MDHEN and CDR2 SYDVKM. This CDR3 has 14 residues. Trimming removed 6 bases from V and 3 bases from J, with 12 bases in between.

The chain is built from TRBV19 and TRBJ1-4; no reliable D call. Trimming shortened V by 4 bases and J by 0 bases, and 12 bases separated the two germline ends. The CDR3 spans 16 residues. Looked up from germline, CDR1 is LNHDA and CDR2 is SQIVND (reference sequence). The CDR3 DNA reads as TGTGCCAGTAGTAAACTCTCTACCTCAACTAATGAAAAACTGTTTTTT. Its protein is CASSKLSTSTNEKLFF.

The V gene is TRBV19, the J gene TRBJ1-5; D is possibly TRBD1 (5 bases). Germline CDR1 LNHDA, CDR2 SQIVND (reference sequence). The V end lost 6 bases, the J end lost 1 base, and 13 bases lay between the germline ends. CDR3 size: 15 residues. The CDR3 is CASSPTAISNQPQHF. DNA for the CDR3: TGTGCCAGTAGCCCGACAGCTATCAGCAATCAGCCCCAGCATTTT.

The rearrangement uses TRBV28 and TRBJ2-3; D possibly corresponds to TRBD2 (5 bases). The CDR3 length is 12 residues. Between the trimmed V and J ends, which lost 0 bases and 11 bases, there was a span of 9 bases. From germline, CDR1 is MDHEN and CDR2 SYDVKM. CDR3 amino acids: CASSLWRGGQYF. The CDR3 DNA is TGTGCCAGCAGTTTATGGCGAGGAGGGCAGTATTTT.

The V gene is TRBV18, the J gene TRBJ2-5, with TRBD2 matching over 9 bases. Germline CDR1 reads KGHSH; CDR2 reads LQKENI. V trimming: 3 bases; J trimming: 2 bases; junction bases outside the gene matches: 10. The CDR3 contains 17 residues. The CDR3 DNA follows: TGTGCCAGCTCACCCACGGGCAGCGGGAGGCCTCAAGAGACCCAGTACTTC. It codes for CASSPTGSGRPQETQYF. The variable domain in full, completed from reference TRBV18 and TRBJ2-5, reads NAGVMQNPRHLVRRRGQEARLRCSPMKGHSHVYWYRQLPEEGLKFMVYLQKENIIDESGMPKERFSAEFPKEGPSILRIQQVVRGDSAAYFCASSPTGSGRPQETQYFGPGTRLLVL.

Here the CDR3 reads CASSFQGSSQKNTF. In DNA form, the CDR3 reads TGTGCCAGCAGCTTTCAGGGATCATCCCAAAAGAACACCTTC. The J gene is TRBJ1-2, the V gene TRBV7-8, with a possible D match to TRBD1 (5 bases). The CDR3 is made up of 14 amino acids. V dropped 3 bases and J dropped 12 bases, with 20 bases sitting between them. Germline CDR1 reads SGHVS; CDR2 reads FQNEAQ.

The J gene is TRBJ2-5, the V gene TRBV11-2; D possibly corresponds to TRBD1 (5 bases). CDR3 length: 15 residues. CDR1 SGHAT and CDR2 FQNNGV come from the germline V gene. V was clipped by 1 base and J by 7 bases, with 16 bases between them. CDR3 protein: CASSLGVGARWTQYF. The CDR3 nucleotides are TGTGCCAGCAGCTTAGGAGTAGGGGCGAGGTGGACCCAGTACTTC.

The CDR3 here is CASSDWTGSEQFF. For the CDR3, the DNA is TGTGCCAGCAGTGACTGGACAGGGAGTGAGCAGTTCTTC. The genes are TRBV6-4 and TRBJ2-1, with TRBD1 identical over 8 bases. Looked up from germline, CDR1 is MRHNA and CDR2 is SNTAGT. After removal of 1 base from V and 9 bases from J, the junction contained 2 bases not matched to a gene. The CDR3 totals 13 residues.